This TCR beta chain was observed in a study of identifying expanded T cells in peripheral blood. Findings of the study overall: Differentially abundant clones: about 1.3 between replicates, 16.4 at roughly 15 days, around 19 at four.

As for this clone: Antigen: not known.

V was shortened by 1 base and J by 3 bases, with 8 bases between the two germline ends. The CDR3 contains 14 residues. The germline CDR1 and CDR2 sequences are SGHKS and YYEKEE (reference sequence). No infections or other immune events were documented during collection. Produced via immunoSEQ multiplex PCR; TCRdb's table is partial and in-frame only. The data hold about 94,000 clones, with 88% observed a single time. The rearrangement joins TRBV5-5 to TRBJ1-5, with unresolved D. Sequenced material: blood. This clonotype was sampled from a person aged 18 to 70 in good health. The DNA for the CDR3 is TGTGCCAGCAGCTTGACAGAGACCAATCAGCCCCAGCATTTT. It codes for CASSLTETNQPQHF.